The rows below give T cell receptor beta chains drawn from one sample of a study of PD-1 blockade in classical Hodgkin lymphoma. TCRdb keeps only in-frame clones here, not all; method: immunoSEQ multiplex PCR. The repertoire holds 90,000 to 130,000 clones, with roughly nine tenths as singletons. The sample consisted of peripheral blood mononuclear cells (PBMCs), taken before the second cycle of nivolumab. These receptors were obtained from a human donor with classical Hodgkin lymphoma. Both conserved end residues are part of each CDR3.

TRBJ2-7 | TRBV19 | CASGTGLYYEQYF
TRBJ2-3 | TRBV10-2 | CASSVGLAGSDTQYF
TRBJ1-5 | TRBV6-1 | CASFGQGVQPQHF
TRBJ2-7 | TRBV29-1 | CSVVEEGFEQYF
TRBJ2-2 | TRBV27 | CASSLFTGELFF
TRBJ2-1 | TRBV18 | CASSSGLAGDEQFF
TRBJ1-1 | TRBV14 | CASSQAAASEAFF
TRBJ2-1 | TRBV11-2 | CASSLDERNPYNEQFF
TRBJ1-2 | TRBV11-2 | CASSLTGYYGYTF
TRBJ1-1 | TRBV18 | CASSPLMDTEAFF
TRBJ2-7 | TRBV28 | CASSSPGTAYEQYF
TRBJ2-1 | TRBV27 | CASSTVGSGVADNEQFF
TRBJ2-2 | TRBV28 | CASESETRGTGELFF
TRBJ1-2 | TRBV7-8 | CASSFESLRAIYTF
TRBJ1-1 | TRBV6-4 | CASSALMNTEAFF
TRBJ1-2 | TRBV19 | CASNRGAYGYTF
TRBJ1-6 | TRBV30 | CAWSVLDRSSYNSPLHF
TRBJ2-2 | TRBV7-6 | CASSRNTGGLSGELFF
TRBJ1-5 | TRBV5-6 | CASSPRGQAGQPQHF
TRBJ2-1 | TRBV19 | CASSLAGSSYNEQFF
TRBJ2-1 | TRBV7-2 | CASSWTGSYNEQFF
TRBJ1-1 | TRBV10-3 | CAISVSEGQVNTEAFF
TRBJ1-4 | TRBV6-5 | CASFGTGSNEKLFF
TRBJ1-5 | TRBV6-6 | CASSSRQGAVSQPQHF
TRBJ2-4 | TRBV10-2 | CASSATNRAVAKNIQYF
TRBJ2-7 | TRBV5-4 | CASSLDGGLAGVAIKQYF
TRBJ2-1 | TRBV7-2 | CASSLNRGLHNEQFF
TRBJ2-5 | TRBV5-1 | CASSPSGTGMETQYF
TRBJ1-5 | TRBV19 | CASRDSGGNQPQHF
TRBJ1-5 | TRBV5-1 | CASSLVGGNQPQHF
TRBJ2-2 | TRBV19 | CASHLGDWEAGELFF
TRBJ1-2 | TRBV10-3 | CAIVGRAQGQGYTF
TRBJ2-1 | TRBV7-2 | CASSLQLALNEQFF
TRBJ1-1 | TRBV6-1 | CASSEWGRGRSRTEAFF
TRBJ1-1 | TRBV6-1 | CASRRGTGDTEAFF
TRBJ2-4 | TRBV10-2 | CASRDRKNIQYF
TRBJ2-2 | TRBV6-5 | CASSYSRAFGGELFF
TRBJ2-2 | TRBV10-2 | CASRQGGNTGELFF
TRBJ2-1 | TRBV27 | CASSKSRAGSYNEQFF
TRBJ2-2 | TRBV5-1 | CASSFGQPGELFF
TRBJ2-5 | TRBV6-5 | CASSYSGPGNQETQYF
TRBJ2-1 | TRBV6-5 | CASNPMGEYNEQFF
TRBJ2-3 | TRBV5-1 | CASSFGRTGGTDTQYF
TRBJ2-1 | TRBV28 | CASSLGTAAAYNEQFF
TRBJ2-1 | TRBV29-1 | CSVRTSGINEQFF
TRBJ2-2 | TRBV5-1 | CASSPAGAGTPNTGELFF
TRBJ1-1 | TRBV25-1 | CASTSGGGTEAFF
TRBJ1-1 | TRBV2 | CASSGSLEDTEAFF